This is a list of T cell receptor beta chains from one sample in a study of glioma-infiltrating T cells after dendritic cell vaccination. Only in-frame clones appear in the TCRdb table, and some are missing; sequencing was by immunoSEQ multiplex PCR. The table lists 75,000 to 100,000 clones, about 79% of them singletons. The sample consisted of blood, taken before dendritic cell vaccination. The receptors shown here come from a human donor with glioblastoma. The CDR3 runs from the conserved cysteine through the conserved F or W. The D gene is left open where the match is weak. Only some rows state a clone size, as once, few, many or a class for expanded clones.

clone_size: few; v_call: TRBV30; d_call: .; j_call: TRBJ2-3; cdr3_nt: TGTGCCTGGAGCGCCGGGACACAAACAGATACGCAGTATTTT; cdr3_aa: CAWSAGTQTDTQYF
clone_size: few; v_call: TRBV27; d_call: TRBD1; j_call: TRBJ1-2; cdr3_nt: TGTGCCAGCAGTAGAAACAGGGGGAGCTTGTATGGCTACACCTTC; cdr3_aa: CASSRNRGSLYGYTF
clone_size: few; v_call: TRBV27; d_call: TRBD2; j_call: TRBJ2-5; cdr3_nt: TGTGCCAGCAGTCGGTCCGGGACTAGCGGTACGAGGAGACAAGAGACCCAGTACTTC; cdr3_aa: CASSRSGTSGTRRQETQYF
clone_size: .; v_call: TRBV5-1; d_call: TRBD1; j_call: TRBJ2-1; cdr3_nt: TGCGCCAGCAGCTATACGGACAGGGGAACGGGTGAGCAGTTCTTC; cdr3_aa: CASSYTDRGTGEQFF
clone_size: .; v_call: TRBV5-1; d_call: .; j_call: TRBJ1-1; cdr3_nt: TGCGCCAGCGCCCCGACAGGCCCGAACACTGAAGCTTTCTTT; cdr3_aa: CASAPTGPNTEAFF
clone_size: .; v_call: TRBV6-6; d_call: .; j_call: TRBJ2-7; cdr3_nt: TGTGCCAGCAGTCCTCACTACGAGCAGTACTTC; cdr3_aa: CASSPHYEQYF
clone_size: .; v_call: TRBV6-5; d_call: TRBD1; j_call: TRBJ2-7; cdr3_nt: TGTGCCACTGCCCGGGACAGCCTATATGAGCAGTACTTC; cdr3_aa: CATARDSLYEQYF
clone_size: few; v_call: TRBV6-1; d_call: .; j_call: TRBJ2-7; cdr3_nt: TGTGCCAGCGGCCGAACAGGGTCCAACGAGCAGTACTTC; cdr3_aa: CASGRTGSNEQYF
clone_size: .; v_call: TRBV18; d_call: .; j_call: TRBJ1-1; cdr3_nt: TGTGCCAGCTCACCACCTTTAGGCGGGACTGAAGCTTTCTTT; cdr3_aa: CASSPPLGGTEAFF
clone_size: .; v_call: TRBV27; d_call: .; j_call: TRBJ1-6; cdr3_nt: TGTGCCAGCAGTTGGAGATGGAATTCACCCCTCCACTTT; cdr3_aa: CASSWRWNSPLHF
clone_size: .; v_call: TRBV5-1; d_call: TRBD1; j_call: TRBJ1-6; cdr3_nt: TGCGCCAGCGGGGGACAGATAAATTCACCCCTCCACTTT; cdr3_aa: CASGGQINSPLHF
clone_size: .; v_call: TRBV14; d_call: .; j_call: TRBJ2-2; cdr3_nt: TGTGCCAGCAGCCTTAGAGTTCCCCCGAACACCGGGGAGCTGTTTTTT; cdr3_aa: CASSLRVPPNTGELFF
clone_size: once; v_call: TRBV6-1; d_call: TRBD1; j_call: TRBJ1-1; cdr3_nt: TGTGCCAGCAGTGAAGCAACAGGGGCTTACACTGAAGCTTTCTTT; cdr3_aa: CASSEATGAYTEAFF
clone_size: once; v_call: TRBV4-1; d_call: .; j_call: TRBJ1-4; cdr3_nt: TGCGCCAGCAGCCCTAGGATCCCCGCGGGGAGGGAAAAACTGTTTTTT; cdr3_aa: CASSPRIPAGREKLFF
clone_size: .; v_call: TRBV5-1; d_call: TRBD1; j_call: TRBJ2-2; cdr3_nt: TGCGCCAGCAGCTTGGGAGGACAGGGTCGGACCGGGGAGCTGTTTTTT; cdr3_aa: CASSLGGQGRTGELFF
clone_size: .; v_call: TRBV9; d_call: .; j_call: TRBJ1-2; cdr3_nt: TGTGCCAGCAGCGGAGTTCAGGAGGGGTATGGCTACACCTTC; cdr3_aa: CASSGVQEGYGYTF
clone_size: .; v_call: TRBV10-3; d_call: TRBD1; j_call: TRBJ2-7; cdr3_nt: TGTGCCATCAGAACGACAGGGGAAAATGGGTACGAGCAGTACTTC; cdr3_aa: CAIRTTGENGYEQYF
clone_size: .; v_call: TRBV28; d_call: .; j_call: TRBJ1-1; cdr3_nt: TGTGCCAGCAGCCCAATGCCTGCAGGGGTGAACACTGAAGCTTTCTTT; cdr3_aa: CASSPMPAGVNTEAFF
clone_size: .; v_call: TRBV5-1; d_call: TRBD2; j_call: TRBJ2-1; cdr3_nt: TGCGCCAGCAGCTTTACGCCTAGCGGGGGGGCCTACAATGAGCAGTTCTTC; cdr3_aa: CASSFTPSGGAYNEQFF
clone_size: .; v_call: TRBV30; d_call: .; j_call: TRBJ1-4; cdr3_nt: TGTGCCTGGAGTAACATGGTTAATGAAAAACTGTTTTTT; cdr3_aa: CAWSNMVNEKLFF
clone_size: .; v_call: TRBV10-3; d_call: .; j_call: TRBJ2-1; cdr3_nt: TGTGCCAGCGGCTCTCGAAACAATGAGCAGTTCTTC; cdr3_aa: CASGSRNNEQFF
clone_size: .; v_call: TRBV6-5; d_call: .; j_call: TRBJ1-1; cdr3_nt: TGTGCCAGCAGTTACTCGATGGTGCCGGGTACTGAAGCTTTCTTT; cdr3_aa: CASSYSMVPGTEAFF
clone_size: .; v_call: TRBV5-1; d_call: .; j_call: TRBJ2-5; cdr3_nt: TGCGCCAGCAGCTTGCGGGGGTCGGACGACAAAACCGGGAAGACCCAGTACTTC; cdr3_aa: CASSLRGSDDKTGKTQYF
clone_size: .; v_call: TRBV10-3; d_call: TRBD1; j_call: TRBJ2-1; cdr3_nt: TGTGCCATCAGTGGTGGGGGGCGGGACAGGGAGCACAATGAGCAGTTCTTC; cdr3_aa: CAISGGGRDREHNEQFF
clone_size: once; v_call: TRBV30; d_call: TRBD2; j_call: TRBJ2-1; cdr3_nt: TGTGCCTGGAGTGGGTTCCCCCGGGCCCACAGTCAGCGGGGTGACTACAATGAGCAGTTCTTC; cdr3_aa: CAWSGFPRAHSQRGDYNEQFF
clone_size: once; v_call: TRBV5-1; d_call: .; j_call: TRBJ2-1; cdr3_nt: TGCGCCAGCAGCTTGGCCCCAGGGGCCTACAATGAGCAGTTCTTC; cdr3_aa: CASSLAPGAYNEQFF
clone_size: .; v_call: TRBV12-5; d_call: .; j_call: TRBJ1-5; cdr3_nt: TGTGCTAGTGCCTCAGGGATTGGCTATCAGCCCCAGCATTTT; cdr3_aa: CASASGIGYQPQHF
clone_size: .; v_call: TRBV28; d_call: TRBD1; j_call: TRBJ1-1; cdr3_nt: TGTGCCAGCAGTCCGACAGGGTTCGGGGATGAAGCTTTCTTT; cdr3_aa: CASSPTGFGDEAFF
clone_size: few; v_call: TRBV7-3; d_call: .; j_call: TRBJ2-3; cdr3_nt: TGTGCCAGCAGCCTTAGACTCCGAGATACGCAGTATTTT; cdr3_aa: CASSLRLRDTQYF
clone_size: .; v_call: TRBV30; d_call: TRBD1; j_call: TRBJ2-1; cdr3_nt: TGTGCCTGGACCCTCCGAGGCAGGGGGAACAATGAGCAGTTCTTC; cdr3_aa: CAWTLRGRGNNEQFF
clone_size: .; v_call: TRBV7-9; d_call: TRBD1; j_call: TRBJ1-5; cdr3_nt: TGTGCCAGCAGCTTAGGACAGGGGAGAAATCAGCCCCAGCATTTT; cdr3_aa: CASSLGQGRNQPQHF
clone_size: .; v_call: TRBV5-4; d_call: .; j_call: TRBJ1-1; cdr3_nt: TGTGCCAGCAGCTTCAGGGACACTGAAGCTTTCTTT; cdr3_aa: CASSFRDTEAFF
clone_size: .; v_call: TRBV4-2; d_call: TRBD1; j_call: TRBJ1-2; cdr3_nt: TGTGCCAGCAGCCGACTAACACAGGGGTCTGGCTACACCTTC; cdr3_aa: CASSRLTQGSGYTF
clone_size: .; v_call: TRBV2; d_call: .; j_call: TRBJ2-7; cdr3_nt: TGTGCCAGCAGCGAGGACAGCGCCTCCTACGAGCAGTACTTC; cdr3_aa: CASSEDSASYEQYF
clone_size: .; v_call: TRBV6-1; d_call: TRBD2; j_call: TRBJ2-3; cdr3_nt: TGTGCCAGCAGTGTCACTAGCGGGAGGAGCACAGATACGCAGTATTTT; cdr3_aa: CASSVTSGRSTDTQYF
clone_size: .; v_call: TRBV11-2; d_call: .; j_call: TRBJ2-2; cdr3_nt: TGTGCCAAAACAGACCCCACCGGGGAGCTGTTTTTT; cdr3_aa: CAKTDPTGELFF
clone_size: .; v_call: TRBV30; d_call: .; j_call: TRBJ1-2; cdr3_nt: TGTGCCTGGAGTGTTGGAGGATTGGGCTATGGCTACACCTTC; cdr3_aa: CAWSVGGLGYGYTF
clone_size: .; v_call: TRBV19; d_call: TRBD2; j_call: TRBJ2-7; cdr3_nt: TGTGCCAGTAGTTTCCTAGCGGGAGGGGCCCCTTACGAGCAGTACTTC; cdr3_aa: CASSFLAGGAPYEQYF
clone_size: .; v_call: TRBV28; d_call: TRBD1; j_call: TRBJ2-7; cdr3_nt: TGTGCCAGCAGTAGCGAAGACAGGGGGTGGGACGAGCAGTACTTC; cdr3_aa: CASSSEDRGWDEQYF
clone_size: .; v_call: TRBV27; d_call: TRBD1; j_call: TRBJ2-7; cdr3_nt: TGTGCCAGCAGTTTGTCAGGGGGTCTCTCCTACGAGCAGTACTTC; cdr3_aa: CASSLSGGLSYEQYF
clone_size: .; v_call: TRBV11-2; d_call: .; j_call: TRBJ1-2; cdr3_nt: TGTGCCAGCAGCCGAACAGGGTATGGCTACACCTTC; cdr3_aa: CASSRTGYGYTF
clone_size: few; v_call: TRBV5-1; d_call: TRBD1; j_call: TRBJ2-1; cdr3_nt: TGCGCCAGCAGCCTGCCTTCAGGGGGCAGTGAGCAGTTCTTC; cdr3_aa: CASSLPSGGSEQFF
clone_size: .; v_call: TRBV30; d_call: TRBD1; j_call: TRBJ2-1; cdr3_nt: TGTGCCCGTGGACAGGTGGCCAATGAGCAGTTCTTC; cdr3_aa: CARGQVANEQFF
clone_size: .; v_call: TRBV18; d_call: TRBD2; j_call: TRBJ2-3; cdr3_nt: TGTGCCAGCTCACCACGGGAGCGGGGGGGCACAGATACGCAGTATTTT; cdr3_aa: CASSPRERGGTDTQYF
clone_size: .; v_call: TRBV10-3; d_call: TRBD2; j_call: TRBJ2-1; cdr3_nt: TGTGCCATCAGTGGGTCGGGGGGGAAGAGCTACAATGAGCAGTTCTTC; cdr3_aa: CAISGSGGKSYNEQFF
clone_size: .; v_call: TRBV7-9; d_call: .; j_call: TRBJ2-2; cdr3_nt: TGTGCCAGCCGCCCCCGGGGACAGAACACCGGGGAGCTGTTTTTT; cdr3_aa: CASRPRGQNTGELFF
clone_size: .; v_call: TRBV18; d_call: TRBD1; j_call: TRBJ1-2; cdr3_nt: TGTGCCAGCTCACCACCGGTCTTAGGGGGCGTCCGACACCACTATGGCTACACCTTC; cdr3_aa: CASSPPVLGGVRHHYGYTF
clone_size: .; v_call: TRBV4-2; d_call: .; j_call: TRBJ2-6; cdr3_nt: TGTGCCAGCAGCCGTCGCCGGGTTGCTGGGGCCAACGTCCTGACTTTC; cdr3_aa: CASSRRRVAGANVLTF
clone_size: .; v_call: TRBV9; d_call: TRBD2; j_call: TRBJ2-1; cdr3_nt: TGTGCCAGCAGCCTTACCTGGACTAGTAGGAATGAGCAGTTCTTC; cdr3_aa: CASSLTWTSRNEQFF
clone_size: .; v_call: TRBV4-2; d_call: .; j_call: TRBJ1-5; cdr3_nt: TGTGCCAGCAGCCAAGAACAGGACACTAATCAGCCCCAGCATTTT; cdr3_aa: CASSQEQDTNQPQHF
clone_size: .; v_call: TRBV4-1; d_call: TRBD1; j_call: TRBJ2-2; cdr3_nt: TGCGCCAGCAGCATAACTTTTGGCGGACAGGGGTACACCGGGGAGCTGTTTTTT; cdr3_aa: CASSITFGGQGYTGELFF
clone_size: .; v_call: TRBV5-1; d_call: TRBD1; j_call: TRBJ1-1; cdr3_nt: TGCGCCAGCAGGAATGACAGGGATCGAGAAGCTTTCTTT; cdr3_aa: CASRNDRDREAFF
clone_size: once; v_call: TRBV30; d_call: .; j_call: TRBJ2-5; cdr3_nt: TGTGCCTGGAGTATTGGAGGGGACCTAGAGACCCAGTACTTC; cdr3_aa: CAWSIGGDLETQYF
clone_size: .; v_call: TRBV19; d_call: TRBD2; j_call: TRBJ2-4; cdr3_nt: TGTGCCAGTAGGGGGGGGGTCAAAAACATTCAGTACTTC; cdr3_aa: CASRGGVKNIQYF
clone_size: once; v_call: TRBV18; d_call: TRBD2; j_call: TRBJ2-7; cdr3_nt: TGTGCCAGCTCACGACCGGGACTAGCGAGCTACGAGCAGTACTTC; cdr3_aa: CASSRPGLASYEQYF
clone_size: .; v_call: TRBV6-1; d_call: .; j_call: TRBJ2-7; cdr3_nt: TGTGCCAGCAGTGAACTGTGGGACAAGCTCTCCTACGAGCAGTACTTC; cdr3_aa: CASSELWDKLSYEQYF
clone_size: .; v_call: TRBV15; d_call: TRBD1; j_call: TRBJ1-2; cdr3_nt: TGTGCCACCAGCAGCAGGACAGGGCCTTTGGTTTTTAACTATGGCTACACCTTC; cdr3_aa: CATSSRTGPLVFNYGYTF
clone_size: .; v_call: TRBV7-9; d_call: TRBD1; j_call: TRBJ1-1; cdr3_nt: TGTGCCAGCAGGGACAGGGGAAATACTGAAGCTTTCTTT; cdr3_aa: CASRDRGNTEAFF
clone_size: .; v_call: TRBV10-3; d_call: .; j_call: TRBJ1-2; cdr3_nt: TGTGCCATCAGTGATGACAGCAACTATGGCTACACCTTC; cdr3_aa: CAISDDSNYGYTF